This TCR beta chain is drawn from a study of beta chain features in type 1 diabetes (dated by TCRdb to between 2017 and 2018). Study-wide context: Patients and healthy donors did not differ in mean age, gender distribution, total cell number or subset yield. Whereas all 28 donors provided naive and central memory subsets, regulatory and stem cell-like memory subsets were isolated from just 8 patients and about 8 healthy donors. A total of about 110,000,000 sorted cells were examined across all samples, and a strong correlation was observed between cell number per subset and RNA yield. The study compared the TCRB repertoires of sorted circulating CD4+ T cell subsets in recently diagnosed type 1 diabetes patients with those in matched healthy donors. Study-level results and caveats: HLA sub-analyses involved small numbers of individuals, so any influence of HLA type on TCRB rearrangement remained unresolved. Shorter templates might have been favored by PCR, but patient and control samples were amplified and corrected together, so both groups would have been affected equally by any skew. In all four CD4+ subsets, TCRB CDR3 length was moderately but significantly shorter in type 1 diabetes patients. Sequencing cDNA rather than genomic DNA could over-represent highly expressing activated cells, although activation and CD3 levels did not differ between groups. Naive, central memory and regulatory TCRB repertoires appeared to be more alike among patients than among healthy donors. Fewer insertions and more nucleotide deletions at VDJ recombination sites were observed in patients with type 1 diabetes, implying thymic rearrangement abnormalities.

The High Capacity cDNA Reverse Transcription Kit was used to reverse transcribe all of the isolated RNA, meaning that expressed TCRB transcripts were what got sequenced. Naive, central memory and regulatory T cell samples underwent deep immunoSEQ sequencing, averaging about 3.3 million total reads per sample. Sorted cells were lysed in RLT buffer and RNA was extracted with DNase-treated RNeasy Micro or Mini kits, depending on cell number. Each cell subset was processed on its own to prevent cross-contamination, while patient and healthy donor samples were processed together. The immunoSEQ multiplex PCR was used to amplify TCRB sequences from cDNA, generating 87-bp fragments that spanned the CDR3 region. The amplicons were sequenced using the Illumina HiSeq platform. Per the authors' processing: Synthetic template baselines were used to correct PCR bias computationally, reads within Hamming distance 2 were collapsed together, and singletons that could not be merged were discarded. By aligning reads against IMGT, V, D and J genes, CDR3 length, and insertions or deletions at six rearrangement sites were assigned. Within each subset, clonotype counts were normalized to the number of sorted cells before true diversity and Gini coefficients were calculated with the tcR R package. The overlap coefficient, calculated on TCRB nucleotide sequences, was used to measure repertoire sharing. Out-of-frame TCRB sequences from naive cells were analyzed to stand in for the pre-selection repertoire. TCRdb took over this immuneACCESS table, retaining in-frame rearrangements with V and J assigned. Such tables are incomplete; in checked studies, under half of the missing clones stem from an unresolved V gene, and the remainder is unexplained. V and J calls and clone size are as listed in that table; D and trimming were resolved from the DNA. The sample yields hundreds of thousands of clones; about a tenth were counted once. 0.017% of the sample is in the top ten clones.

From each donor, a single peripheral blood sample of approximately 0.11 L on average was drawn into heparinised tubes. A BD FACSAria II was used to sort naive, central memory, regulatory and stem cell-like memory CD4+ T cells with a panel that included CD45RO, CCR7, CD25, CD127, CD95 and CD27. A purity above 95% was achieved for all sorted populations. PBMCs were separated immediately by Lymphoprep density gradient centrifugation and were stained directly, without being cultured. So that batch effects would be minimized, each experiment stained and sorted samples in pairs, pairing one healthy donor with one patient. The germline V gene gives CDR1 as SGHVS and CDR2 as FQNEAQ. Compared with germline, V lacks 5 bases and J lacks 5 bases; bases without a gene match: 10. The CDR3 runs 16 amino acids, cysteine and phenylalanine included. This entry keeps only the CDR3 DNA: 48 bases, framed from base 1.

This clone was seen a few times. It has no known antigen specificity. Nothing much larger sits one base from this clone, and base qualities are not available. The origin of this receptor is a man aged 25 to 40 with type 1 diabetes. The sample taken for sequencing was naive CD4+ T cells from blood. What the cell subset or site label conveys for this sample: true naive CD4+ T cells. The rearrangement joined TRBV7-8 to TRBJ2-3, with 10 bases aligning to TRBD2. The CDR3 region has the sequence CASSGPSGGRQDTQYF. The nucleotides read TGTGCCAGCAGCGGCCCTAGCGGGGGTCGTCAAGATACGCAGTATTTT.